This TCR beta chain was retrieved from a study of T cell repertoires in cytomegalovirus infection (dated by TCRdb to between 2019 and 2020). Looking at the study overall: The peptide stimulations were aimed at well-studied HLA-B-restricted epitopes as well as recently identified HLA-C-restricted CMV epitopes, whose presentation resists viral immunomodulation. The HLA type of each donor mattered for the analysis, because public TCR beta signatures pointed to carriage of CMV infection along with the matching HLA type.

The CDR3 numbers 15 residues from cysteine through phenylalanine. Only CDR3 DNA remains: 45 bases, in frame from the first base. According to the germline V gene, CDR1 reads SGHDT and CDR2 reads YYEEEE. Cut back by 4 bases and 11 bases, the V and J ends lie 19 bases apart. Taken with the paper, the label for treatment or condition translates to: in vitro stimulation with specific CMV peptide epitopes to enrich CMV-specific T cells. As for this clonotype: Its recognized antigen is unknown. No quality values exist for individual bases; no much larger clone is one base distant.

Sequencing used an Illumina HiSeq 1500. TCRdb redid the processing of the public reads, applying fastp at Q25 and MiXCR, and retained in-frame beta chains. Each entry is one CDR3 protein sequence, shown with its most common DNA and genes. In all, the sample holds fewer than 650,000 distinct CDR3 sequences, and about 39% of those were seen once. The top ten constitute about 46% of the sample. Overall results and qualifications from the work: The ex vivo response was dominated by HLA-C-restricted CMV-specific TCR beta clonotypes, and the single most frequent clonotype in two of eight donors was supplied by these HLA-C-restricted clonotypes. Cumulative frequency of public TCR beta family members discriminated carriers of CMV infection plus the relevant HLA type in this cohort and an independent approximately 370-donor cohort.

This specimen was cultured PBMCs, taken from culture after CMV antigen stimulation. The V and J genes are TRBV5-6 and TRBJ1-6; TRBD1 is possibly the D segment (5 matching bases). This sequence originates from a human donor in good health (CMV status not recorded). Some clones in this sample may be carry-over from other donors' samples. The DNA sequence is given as TGTGCCAGCAGCCCGGGACCGGGGACGGTTGCACCCCTCCACTTT. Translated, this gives CASSPGPGTVAPLHF.